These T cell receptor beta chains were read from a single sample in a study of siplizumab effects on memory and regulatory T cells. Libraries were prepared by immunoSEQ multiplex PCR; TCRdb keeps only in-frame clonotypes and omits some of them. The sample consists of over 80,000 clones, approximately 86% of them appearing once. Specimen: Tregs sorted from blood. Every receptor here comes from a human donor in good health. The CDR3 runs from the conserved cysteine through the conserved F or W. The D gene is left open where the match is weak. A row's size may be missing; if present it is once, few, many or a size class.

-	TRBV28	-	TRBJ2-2	TGTGCCAGCACCAATCAGAACACCGGGGAGCTGTTTTTT	CASTNQNTGELFF
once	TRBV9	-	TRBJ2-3	TGTGCCAGCAGCGTGCTGCCGGGGAAAGATACGCAGTATTTT	CASSVLPGKDTQYF
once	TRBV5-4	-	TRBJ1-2	TGTGCCAGCAGCTTAAGCCAAAACTATGGCTACACCTTC	CASSLSQNYGYTF
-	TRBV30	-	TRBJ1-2	TGTGCCTGGAGTGTACTGAGGGAGTATAGGGATGGCTACACCTTC	CAWSVLREYRDGYTF
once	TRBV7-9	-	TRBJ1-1	TGTGCCAGCAGCCAAAACCGAGGCTCAGGAGAGAACACTGAAGCTTTCTTT	CASSQNRGSGENTEAFF
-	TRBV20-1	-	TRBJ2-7	TGCAGTGCTAGAGATCCTTACGAGCAGTACTTC	CSARDPYEQYF
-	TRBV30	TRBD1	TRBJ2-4	TGTGCCTGGAGTGCATCGACAGGGGTCCCTTTAGCCAAAAACATTCAGTACTTC	CAWSASTGVPLAKNIQYF
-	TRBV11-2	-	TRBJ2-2	TGTGCCAGCAGCTTAGTTCTCCATACAGCCGGGGAGCTGTTTTTT	CASSLVLHTAGELFF
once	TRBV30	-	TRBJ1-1	TGTGCCTGGAGTGTTGGGGACGCCAATCGAGCTTTCTTT	CAWSVGDANRAFF
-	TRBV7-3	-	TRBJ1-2	TGTGCCAGCAGCTTACTGGGGAAGGGTGGCTACACCTTC	CASSLLGKGGYTF
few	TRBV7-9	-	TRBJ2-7	TGTGCCAGCAGCTTCTCGGTAGGCTACGAGCAGTACTTC	CASSFSVGYEQYF
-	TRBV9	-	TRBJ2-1	TGTGCCAGCAGCGGACAAGGACTACTTTACAATGAGCAGTTCTTC	CASSGQGLLYNEQFF
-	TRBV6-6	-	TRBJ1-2	TGTGCCAGCAGTCGAAGGTCCGGGGGCTACACCTTC	CASSRRSGGYTF
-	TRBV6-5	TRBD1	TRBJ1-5	TGTGCCAGCAGTCCAGGGGGCGCGGGTCAGCCCCAGCATTTT	CASSPGGAGQPQHF
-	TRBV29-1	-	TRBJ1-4	TGCAGCGTTAGGACAGCGCCGAATGAAAAACTGTTTTTT	CSVRTAPNEKLFF
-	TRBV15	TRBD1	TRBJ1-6	TGTGCCACCAGCCGGACAGGGATCGGTTCACCCCTCCACTTT	CATSRTGIGSPLHF
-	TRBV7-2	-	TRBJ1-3	TGTGCCAGCAGCTCACAAGGAAACACCATATATTTT	CASSSQGNTIYF
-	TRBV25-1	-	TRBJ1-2	TGTGCCAGCAGTGGCCCGTCGGGGTTGAACAACTATGGCTACACCTTC	CASSGPSGLNNYGYTF
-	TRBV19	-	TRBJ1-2	TGTGCCAGTAGCCGAATCGGACCACCCCGAGAAGGCTACACCTTC	CASSRIGPPREGYTF
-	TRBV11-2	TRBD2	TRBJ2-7	TGTGCCAGCAGCTTAGTGTACGGGGGGGCCTACGAGCAGTACTTC	CASSLVYGGAYEQYF
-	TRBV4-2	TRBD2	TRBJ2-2	TGTGCCAGCAGCCAAGAACTAGCGGGGGCCGCGAACACCGGGGAGCTGTTTTTT	CASSQELAGAANTGELFF
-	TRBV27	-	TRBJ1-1	TGTGCCAGCAGTCCGACAACCCCGCGGGGCATGAACACTGAAGCTTTCTTT	CASSPTTPRGMNTEAFF
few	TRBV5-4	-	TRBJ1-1	TGTGCCAGCAGCTTCGGAATGACGATGAACACTGAAGCTTTCTTT	CASSFGMTMNTEAFF
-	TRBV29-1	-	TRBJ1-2	TGCAGCGTTGAAGATGTTGTCACACACTATGGCTACACCTTC	CSVEDVVTHYGYTF
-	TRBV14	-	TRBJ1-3	TGTGCCAGCAGCCAAGATAATCCAGGCTCTGGAAACACCATATATTTT	CASSQDNPGSGNTIYF
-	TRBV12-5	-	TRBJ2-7	TGTGCTAGTGGTTTGAGGTCCGAGCAGTACTTC	CASGLRSEQYF
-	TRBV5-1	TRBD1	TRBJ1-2	TGCGCCAGCAGCCCGACAGGGGCGACCGGTAACTATGGCTACACCTTC	CASSPTGATGNYGYTF
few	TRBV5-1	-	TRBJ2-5	TGCGCCAGCAGGCGGGGTGGAGAGACCCAGTACTTC	CASRRGGETQYF
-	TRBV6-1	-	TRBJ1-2	TGTGCCAGCAGTAAGACCAGGGATGGCTACACCTTC	CASSKTRDGYTF
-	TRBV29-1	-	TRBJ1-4	TGCAGCGTTGAAGATCTTGCAGGGCTGTTTTTT	CSVEDLAGLFF
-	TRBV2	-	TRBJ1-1	TGTGCCAGCAGTACTTGGGCTGAAGCTTTCTTT	CASSTWAEAFF
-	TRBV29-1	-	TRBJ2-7	TGCAGCGTTGATCTCGGGGGTACAGGGGTCGAGCAGTACTTC	CSVDLGGTGVEQYF
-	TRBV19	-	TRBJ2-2	TGTGCCAGTAGTATAGGACAGGGAGGGTTAACCGGGGAGCTGTTTTTT	CASSIGQGGLTGELFF
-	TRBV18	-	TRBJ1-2	TGTGCCAGCTCACCGATGGGGGCGGAGAAGGTGAATGGCTACACCTTC	CASSPMGAEKVNGYTF
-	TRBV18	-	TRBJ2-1	TGTGCCAGCTCTCCCCTATCAAGCTCCTACAATGAGCAGTTCTTC	CASSPLSSSYNEQFF
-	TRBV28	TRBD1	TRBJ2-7	TGTGCCAGCAGTACCACGGGACAGAGCTACGAGCAGTACTTC	CASSTTGQSYEQYF
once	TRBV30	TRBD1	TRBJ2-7	TGTGCCTGGGGGCCCAACCGGGACAGGGGTGGGGAGCAGTACTTC	CAWGPNRDRGGEQYF
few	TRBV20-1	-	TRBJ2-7	TGCAGTGCGTACAGGGACGAGCAGTACTTC	CSAYRDEQYF
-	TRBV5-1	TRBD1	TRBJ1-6	TGCGCCAGCAGGACCGACAGGGTCAATTCACCCCTCCACTTT	CASRTDRVNSPLHF
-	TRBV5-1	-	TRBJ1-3	TGCGCCAGCAGCTTGGAGCCGCAGGCCTTCTCTGGTAACACCATATATTTT	CASSLEPQAFSGNTIYF
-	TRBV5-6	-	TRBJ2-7	TGTGCCAGCAGCCCCGCCCCGAGCTCCTACGAGCAGTACTTC	CASSPAPSSYEQYF
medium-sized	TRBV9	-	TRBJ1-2	TGTGCCAGCAGCGTTCGGCCAGGGTATGGCTACACCTTC	CASSVRPGYGYTF
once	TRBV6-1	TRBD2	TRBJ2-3	TGTGCCAGCAGTGAACTGCGCGGGGGGGAGGGGGCAGATACGCAGTATTTT	CASSELRGGEGADTQYF
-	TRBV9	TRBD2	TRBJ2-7	TGTGCCAGCAGCGCTCTAGCGGGGGTGTCCTACGAGCAGTACTTC	CASSALAGVSYEQYF
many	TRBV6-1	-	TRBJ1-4	TGTGCCAGCAGGGTCGAGGAGAGGGTGGAAAAACTGTTTTTT	CASRVEERVEKLFF
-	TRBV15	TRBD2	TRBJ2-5	TGTGCCACCAGCAGAGCCCGACTAGCGGCAGAGACCCAGTACTTC	CATSRARLAAETQYF
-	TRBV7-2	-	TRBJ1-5	TGTGCCAGCAGCCGCTTCCGGAGCAATCAGCCCCAGCATTTT	CASSRFRSNQPQHF
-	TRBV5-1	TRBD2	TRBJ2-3	TGCGCCAGCCAGCGGGATACCACAGATACGCAGTATTTT	CASQRDTTDTQYF
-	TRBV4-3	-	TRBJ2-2	TGCGCCAGCAGCCAACTGGGCCCGAACACCGGGGAGCTGTTTTTT	CASSQLGPNTGELFF
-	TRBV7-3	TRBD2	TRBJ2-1	TGTGCCAGCAGCCAAGCGGGGGGCTCCTACAATGAGCAGTTCTTC	CASSQAGGSYNEQFF
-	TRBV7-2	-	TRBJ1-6	TGTGCCAGCAGCTTAGTTATGGGTCCCCTCCACTTT	CASSLVMGPLHF
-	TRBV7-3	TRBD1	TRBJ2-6	TGTGCCAGCAGCTTTGGGACAGGGAGGTCTGGGGCCAACGTCCTGACTTTC	CASSFGTGRSGANVLTF
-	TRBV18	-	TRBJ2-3	TGTGCCAGCTCACCACCGGGAAGGGAAGGTAGCACAGATACGCAGTATTTT	CASSPPGREGSTDTQYF
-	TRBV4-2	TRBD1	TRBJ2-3	TGTGCCAGCAGCCAAAGACTCGGGACAGGGGTTTCTTCAGATACGCAGTATTTT	CASSQRLGTGVSSDTQYF
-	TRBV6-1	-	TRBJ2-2	TGTGCCAGCAGTGAACCCGGGGAGCTGTTTTTT	CASSEPGELFF
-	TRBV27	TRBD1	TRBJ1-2	TGTGCCAGCAGTTTGGACAGGGCATATGGCTACACCTTC	CASSLDRAYGYTF
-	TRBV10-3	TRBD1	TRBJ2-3	TGTGCCATCAGGACGGGACAGGGGGCAGATACGCAGTATTTT	CAIRTGQGADTQYF
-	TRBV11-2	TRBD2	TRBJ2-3	TGTGCCAGCAGCTTAGCCCCGACTAGCGGGGGGATCACAGATACGCAGTATTTT	CASSLAPTSGGITDTQYF
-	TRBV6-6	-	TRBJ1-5	TGTGCCAGCAGGCTTATTAGCAGTCAGCCCCAGCATTTT	CASRLISSQPQHF